The rows below give T cell receptor beta chains drawn from one sample of a study of early T cells in non-severe SARS-CoV-2 infection. Using its own MiXCR run on the 5' RACE reads, TCRdb lists one record per CDR3 protein. The table lists about 66,000 distinct CDR3 sequences, around 14% of them singletons, with roughly 8.3% in the top ten. Sequenced input: whole blood. The source of these receptors is an adult who was a healthcare worker with PCR-confirmed SARS-CoV-2 infection or an uninfected control (not recorded which). CDR3s include the opening cysteine and the closing phenylalanine or tryptophan. A D gene is named only where the DNA matches it firmly. Size tells how often a clone was seen (once, few, many) or the class of an expanded clone, and some rows leave it out.

D gene,CDR3 length,J gene,V gene,clone size,CDR3 DNA,CDR3 protein
-,15,TRBJ1-4,TRBV4-2,few,TGTGCCAGCAGCCAAGACCGGGGGCATGCTGAAAAACTGTTTTTT,CASSQDRGHAEKLFF
TRBD2,14,TRBJ2-5,TRBV27,-,TGTGCCAGCCGGCGGGGGACGGGACAAGAGACCCAGTACTTC,CASRRGTGQETQYF
TRBD2,14,TRBJ2-7,TRBV20-1,many,TGCAGTGCTACAGGACTAGCCCTAACCTACGAGCAGTACTTC,CSATGLALTYEQYF
-,13,TRBJ1-2,TRBV12-3/TRBV12-4,few,TGTGCCAGCAGTTTAGCGGCAGCTAATGGCTACACCTTC,CASSLAAANGYTF
TRBD2,18,TRBJ2-7,TRBV7-2,-,TGTGCCAGCAGCTTTTGGCTAGCGGGAGCCATATTATCCTACGAGCAGTACTTC,CASSFWLAGAILSYEQYF
-,14,TRBJ2-7,TRBV7-8,-,TGTGCCAGCAGCGCACCCAAGGCCTCCTACGAGCAGTACTTC,CASSAPKASYEQYF
-,13,TRBJ1-2,TRBV7-9,few,TGTGCCAGCAGCTTAGAGGGGCGTGCTGGCTACACCTTC,CASSLEGRAGYTF
-,16,TRBJ2-2,TRBV5-6,few,TGTGCCAGCAGCGCAGACACGTCGTCCTTCACCGGGGAGCTGTTTTTT,CASSADTSSFTGELFF
TRBD2,17,TRBJ2-5,TRBV7-2,few,TGTGCCAGCAGCTTAGTGGCTAGCGGGAGGGGGCAAGAGACCCAGTACTTC,CASSLVASGRGQETQYF
TRBD1,14,TRBJ1-1,TRBV5-1,few,TGCGCCAGCAGCTGGGACAGTCAGAACACTGAAGCTTTCTTT,CASSWDSQNTEAFF
-,14,TRBJ2-4,TRBV29-1,few,TGCAGCGTTGAAGACCTCAGAATCAAAAACATTCAGTACTTC,CSVEDLRIKNIQYF
-,14,TRBJ2-5,TRBV2,few,TGTGCCAGCACGCCTCTGGACACTACGGAGACCCAGTACTTC,CASTPLDTTETQYF
TRBD2,18,TRBJ2-2,TRBV28,-,TGTGCCAGCAGTGAGCAACTAGCGGGAGTAGGGTTAGCCGGGGAGCTGTTTTTT,CASSEQLAGVGLAGELFF
TRBD2,15,TRBJ2-1,TRBV7-2,-,TGTGCCAGCAGCCTAGCGGGCCGGAGGTACAATGAGCAGTTCTTC,CASSLAGRRYNEQFF